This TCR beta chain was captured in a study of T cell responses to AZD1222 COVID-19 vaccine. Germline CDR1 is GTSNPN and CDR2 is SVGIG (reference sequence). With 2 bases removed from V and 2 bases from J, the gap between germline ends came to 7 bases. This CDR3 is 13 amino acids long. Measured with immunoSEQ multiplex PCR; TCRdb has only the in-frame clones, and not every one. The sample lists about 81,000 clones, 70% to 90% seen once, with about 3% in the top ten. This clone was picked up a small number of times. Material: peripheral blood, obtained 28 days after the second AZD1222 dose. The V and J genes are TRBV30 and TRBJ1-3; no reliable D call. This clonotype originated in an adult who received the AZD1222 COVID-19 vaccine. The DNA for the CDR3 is TGTGCCTGGAGTACCCCGCCTGGAAACACCATATATTTT. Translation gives CAWSTPPGNTIYF.